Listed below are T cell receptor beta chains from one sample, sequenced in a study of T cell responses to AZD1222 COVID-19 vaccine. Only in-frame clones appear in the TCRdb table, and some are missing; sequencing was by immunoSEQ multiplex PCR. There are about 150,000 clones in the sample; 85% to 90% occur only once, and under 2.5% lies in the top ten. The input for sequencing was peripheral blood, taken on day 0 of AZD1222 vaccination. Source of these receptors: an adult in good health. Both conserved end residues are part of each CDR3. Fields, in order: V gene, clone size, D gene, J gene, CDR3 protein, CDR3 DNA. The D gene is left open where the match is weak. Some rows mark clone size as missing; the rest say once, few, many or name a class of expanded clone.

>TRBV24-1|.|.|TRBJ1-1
CATSDGISSAPQQGQNTEAFF
TGTGCCACCAGTGATGGTATTTCGTCAGCTCCTCAACAAGGACAGAACACTGAAGCTTTCTTT
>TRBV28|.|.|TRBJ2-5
CASSLLETQYF
TGTGCCAGCAGTTTACTCGAGACCCAGTACTTC
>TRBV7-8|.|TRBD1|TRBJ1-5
CASSQKTGGNQPQHF
TGTGCCAGCAGCCAGAAGACAGGGGGCAATCAGCCCCAGCATTTT
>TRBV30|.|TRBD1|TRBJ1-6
CAWRGDRGSPLHF
TGTGCCTGGAGAGGAGACAGGGGATCACCCCTCCACTTT
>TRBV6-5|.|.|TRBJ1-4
CASSEGGVQEKLFF
TGTGCCAGCAGCGAGGGCGGGGTGCAGGAAAAACTGTTTTTT
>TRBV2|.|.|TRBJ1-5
CASSLFGANSNQPQHF
TGTGCCAGCTCCCTTTTTGGTGCTAATAGCAATCAGCCCCAGCATTTT
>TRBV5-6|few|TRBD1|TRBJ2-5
CASSGTGETQYF
TGTGCCAGCAGCGGGACAGGGGAGACCCAGTACTTC
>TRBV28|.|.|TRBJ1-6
CAIPTNGGGRNSPLHF
TGTGCCATACCAACGAATGGGGGGGGCCGAAATTCACCCCTCCACTTT
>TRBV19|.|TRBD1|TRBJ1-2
CASSVGTGNYGYTF
TGTGCCAGTAGTGTCGGGACAGGGAACTATGGCTACACCTTC
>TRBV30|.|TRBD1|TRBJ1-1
CAWTSRQGQVEAFF
TGTGCCTGGACTTCTCGACAGGGGCAGGTTGAAGCTTTCTTT
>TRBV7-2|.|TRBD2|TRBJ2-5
CASSPVLGRGGSWMETQYF
TGTGCCAGCAGCCCCGTCCTGGGGCGGGGGGGTAGTTGGATGGAGACCCAGTACTTC
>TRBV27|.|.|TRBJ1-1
CASSLGGVYEAFF
TGTGCCAGCAGCCTTGGAGGGGTGTACGAAGCTTTCTTT
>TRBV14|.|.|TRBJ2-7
CASSRPGWYEQYF
TGTGCCAGCAGCCGCCCGGGGTGGTACGAGCAGTACTTC
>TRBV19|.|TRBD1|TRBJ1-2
CASSQGQGYGYTF
TGTGCCAGTAGTCAAGGACAGGGATATGGCTACACCTTC
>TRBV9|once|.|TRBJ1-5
CASSVGGGWNQPQHF
TGTGCCAGCAGCGTAGGCGGGGGCTGGAATCAGCCCCAGCATTTT
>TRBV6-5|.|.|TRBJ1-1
CATTEDYTEAFF
TGTGCCACAACAGAGGACTACACTGAAGCTTTCTTT
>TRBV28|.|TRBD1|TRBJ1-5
CASSPEDRGGNQPQHF
TGTGCCAGCAGTCCGGAAGACAGGGGCGGCAATCAGCCCCAGCATTTT
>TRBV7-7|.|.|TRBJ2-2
CASSYQLEAGELFF
TGTGCCAGCAGCTACCAGCTAGAGGCCGGGGAGCTGTTTTTT
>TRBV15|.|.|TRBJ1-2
CATSRDRGAASYGYTF
TGTGCCACCAGCAGAGATCGGGGGGCAGCAAGCTATGGCTACACCTTC
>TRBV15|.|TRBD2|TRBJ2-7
CATSRQLSSGGYEQYF
TGTGCCACCAGCAGACAACTATCTAGCGGGGGATACGAGCAGTACTTC
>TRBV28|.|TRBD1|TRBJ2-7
CASTATGGKGYEQYF
TGTGCCAGCACCGCGACAGGGGGAAAAGGGTACGAGCAGTACTTC
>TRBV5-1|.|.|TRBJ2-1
CASSLGGTGGFF
TGCGCCAGCAGCTTGGGGGGGACCGGTGGGTTCTTC
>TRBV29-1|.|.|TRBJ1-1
CSVAENTEAFF
TGCAGCGTTGCAGAGAACACTGAAGCTTTCTTT
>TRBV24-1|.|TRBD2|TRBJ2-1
CATSDETSGSYEQFF
TGTGCCACCAGTGATGAGACTAGCGGGAGCTATGAGCAGTTCTTC
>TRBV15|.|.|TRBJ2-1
CATRGTYSYNEQFF
TGTGCCACCCGCGGGACTTACTCCTACAATGAGCAGTTCTTC
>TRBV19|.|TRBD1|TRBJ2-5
CASRGRQGETQYF
TGTGCCAGTAGAGGGAGACAGGGCGAGACCCAGTACTTC
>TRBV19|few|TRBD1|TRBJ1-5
CASSMGTAGNQPQHF
TGTGCCAGTAGTATGGGGACAGCAGGCAATCAGCCCCAGCATTTT
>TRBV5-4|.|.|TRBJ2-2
CASSFQGRDTGELFF
TGTGCCAGCAGCTTCCAGGGAAGGGACACCGGGGAGCTGTTTTTT
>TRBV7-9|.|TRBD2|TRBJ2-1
CASSLGSGSIAEQFF
TGTGCCAGCAGCTTAGGGAGCGGGAGTATCGCTGAGCAGTTCTTC
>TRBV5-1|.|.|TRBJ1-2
CASSNDGSNYGYTF
TGCGCCAGCAGCAACGACGGATCTAACTATGGCTACACCTTC
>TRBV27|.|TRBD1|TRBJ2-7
CASSTGGRYYEQYF
TGTGCCAGCAGTACAGGGGGCCGCTACTACGAGCAGTACTTC
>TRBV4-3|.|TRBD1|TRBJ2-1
CASSQDGQGASYNEQFF
TGCGCCAGCAGCCAAGATGGACAGGGGGCCTCCTACAATGAGCAGTTCTTC
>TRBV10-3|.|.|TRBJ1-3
CAIRESGNTIYF
TGTGCCATCAGGGAATCTGGAAACACCATATATTTT